The rows below give T cell receptor beta chains drawn from one sample of a study of control samples from healthy donors and cancer patients. Profiling relied on immunoSEQ multiplex PCR, and the TCRdb table lists in-frame clones only, not all of them. The data show about 150,000 clones, around 95% seen once. The sample taken for sequencing was blood. The source is a man aged 40-49 years in good health. The CDR3 runs from the conserved cysteine through the conserved F or W. The order of the fields is V gene, D gene, clone size, J gene, CDR3 protein, CDR3 DNA. The D gene is left open where the match is weak. Not every row has a clone size; where given, it reads once, few, many or a size class.

v_call: TRBV5-1; d_call: TRBD1; clone_size: NA; j_call: TRBJ1-4; cdr3_aa: CASQDGQAVGEKLFF; cdr3_nt: TGCGCCAGCCAGGATGGACAGGCCGTAGGGGAAAAACTGTTTTTT
v_call: TRBV29-1; d_call: NA; clone_size: NA; j_call: TRBJ2-3; cdr3_aa: CSVEWFQGSVPDTQYF; cdr3_nt: TGCAGCGTTGAATGGTTTCAGGGCTCGGTACCAGATACGCAGTATTTT
v_call: TRBV3-1/TRBV3-2; d_call: NA; clone_size: NA; j_call: TRBJ1-2; cdr3_aa: CASSRRGYGYTF; cdr3_nt: TGTGCCAGCAGCCGCCGGGGTTATGGCTACACCTTC
v_call: TRBV5-1; d_call: NA; clone_size: NA; j_call: TRBJ1-3; cdr3_aa: CASSWDQAFSGNTIYF; cdr3_nt: TGCGCCAGCAGCTGGGACCAGGCTTTCTCTGGAAACACCATATATTTT
v_call: TRBV4-1; d_call: NA; clone_size: NA; j_call: TRBJ1-2; cdr3_aa: CATSPGQTQRGYTF; cdr3_nt: TGCGCCACCTCTCCCGGACAAACCCAAAGGGGCTACACCTTC
v_call: TRBV7-6; d_call: TRBD2; clone_size: NA; j_call: TRBJ2-1; cdr3_aa: CASSALAGGNNEQFF; cdr3_nt: TGTGCCAGCAGCGCTCTAGCGGGGGGGAACAATGAGCAGTTCTTC
v_call: TRBV3-1/TRBV3-2; d_call: NA; clone_size: NA; j_call: TRBJ1-2; cdr3_aa: CASSQVSTGNYGYTF; cdr3_nt: TGTGCCAGCAGCCAGGTCAGTACAGGCAACTATGGCTACACCTTC
v_call: TRBV11-2; d_call: NA; clone_size: NA; j_call: TRBJ2-3; cdr3_aa: CASSLDIGHTDTQYF; cdr3_nt: TGTGCCAGCAGCTTAGATATCGGCCACACAGATACGCAGTATTTT
v_call: TRBV19; d_call: NA; clone_size: NA; j_call: TRBJ2-1; cdr3_aa: CASSIASMALNEQFF; cdr3_nt: TGTGCCAGTAGTATCGCCTCAATGGCCCTCAATGAGCAGTTCTTC
v_call: TRBV5-4; d_call: NA; clone_size: NA; j_call: TRBJ1-6; cdr3_aa: CASSARTANSPLHF; cdr3_nt: TGTGCCAGCAGCGCCCGGACAGCCAATTCACCCCTCCACTTT
v_call: TRBV2; d_call: NA; clone_size: NA; j_call: TRBJ1-5; cdr3_aa: CASREDSVNQPQHF; cdr3_nt: TGTGCCAGCAGAGAGGACAGCGTCAATCAGCCCCAGCATTTT
v_call: TRBV7-2; d_call: NA; clone_size: few; j_call: TRBJ2-6; cdr3_aa: CASSQGPGANVLTF; cdr3_nt: TGTGCCAGCAGCCAGGGCCCTGGGGCCAACGTCCTGACTTTC
v_call: TRBV7-9; d_call: NA; clone_size: NA; j_call: TRBJ2-2; cdr3_aa: CASSSRGRTGELFF; cdr3_nt: TGTGCCAGCAGCTCCAGGGGTCGGACCGGGGAGCTGTTTTTT
v_call: TRBV15; d_call: NA; clone_size: NA; j_call: TRBJ2-7; cdr3_aa: CATSVPDYEQYF; cdr3_nt: TGTGCCACCAGCGTTCCCGACTACGAGCAGTACTTC
v_call: TRBV5-1; d_call: NA; clone_size: NA; j_call: TRBJ1-6; cdr3_aa: CASSFGDGSPLHF; cdr3_nt: TGCGCCAGCAGCTTCGGCGATGGGTCACCCCTCCACTTT
v_call: TRBV7-9; d_call: NA; clone_size: NA; j_call: TRBJ1-4; cdr3_aa: CASSLGNTATNEKLFF; cdr3_nt: TGTGCCAGCAGCTTAGGGAACACGGCAACTAATGAAAAACTGTTTTTT
v_call: TRBV30; d_call: TRBD2; clone_size: NA; j_call: TRBJ2-5; cdr3_aa: CAWSRGLADLQETQYF; cdr3_nt: TGTGCCTGGAGTCGGGGACTAGCGGATCTCCAAGAGACCCAGTACTTC
v_call: TRBV10-3; d_call: NA; clone_size: NA; j_call: TRBJ2-5; cdr3_aa: CAISGGKQETQYF; cdr3_nt: TGTGCCATCAGTGGGGGGAAACAAGAGACCCAGTACTTC
v_call: TRBV5-4; d_call: NA; clone_size: NA; j_call: TRBJ2-7; cdr3_aa: CASSLWGHLPPYEQYF; cdr3_nt: TGTGCCAGCAGCTTGTGGGGACATCTTCCCCCCTACGAGCAGTACTTC
v_call: TRBV2; d_call: NA; clone_size: NA; j_call: TRBJ2-1; cdr3_aa: CASSEGENTYNEQFF; cdr3_nt: TGTGCCAGCAGTGAAGGAGAAAATACCTACAATGAGCAGTTCTTC
v_call: TRBV24-1; d_call: NA; clone_size: NA; j_call: TRBJ2-3; cdr3_aa: CATQLGGGSTDTQYF; cdr3_nt: TGTGCCACCCAACTGGGAGGGGGAAGCACAGATACGCAGTATTTT
v_call: TRBV11-2; d_call: NA; clone_size: NA; j_call: TRBJ2-3; cdr3_aa: CASSSHRTSTDTQYF; cdr3_nt: TGTGCCAGCAGCAGCCATCGAACTAGCACAGATACGCAGTATTTT
v_call: TRBV30; d_call: NA; clone_size: NA; j_call: TRBJ2-2; cdr3_aa: CAWSADATGELFF; cdr3_nt: TGTGCCTGGAGTGCGGACGCAACCGGGGAGCTGTTTTTT
v_call: TRBV11-2; d_call: NA; clone_size: NA; j_call: TRBJ1-5; cdr3_aa: CASSLGPSNQPQHF; cdr3_nt: TGTGCCAGCAGCTTAGGGCCCAGCAATCAGCCCCAGCATTTT